Sequencing of this T cell receptor beta chain was carried out in a study of control samples from healthy donors and cancer patients. The data were produced by immunoSEQ multiplex PCR, yet TCRdb's version contains in-frame clones alone and is incomplete. This sample has 95,000 to 120,000 clones, with 82% found just once. The CDR3 is 17 residues long. Germline V gives CDR1 SGHAT, CDR2 FQNNGV. V lost 1 base, J lost 9 bases, and 25 bases lay in between. This receptor was obtained from a man between 18 and 29 years old in good health. The chain couples TRBV11-2 to TRBJ2-7; D gene ambiguous. The sequenced sample was blood. CDR3 sequence (DNA): TGTGCCAGCAGCTTAGGCATCTCCCTAGGACCCGTGAATGGGCAGTACTTC. This sequence encodes CASSLGISLGPVNGQYF.